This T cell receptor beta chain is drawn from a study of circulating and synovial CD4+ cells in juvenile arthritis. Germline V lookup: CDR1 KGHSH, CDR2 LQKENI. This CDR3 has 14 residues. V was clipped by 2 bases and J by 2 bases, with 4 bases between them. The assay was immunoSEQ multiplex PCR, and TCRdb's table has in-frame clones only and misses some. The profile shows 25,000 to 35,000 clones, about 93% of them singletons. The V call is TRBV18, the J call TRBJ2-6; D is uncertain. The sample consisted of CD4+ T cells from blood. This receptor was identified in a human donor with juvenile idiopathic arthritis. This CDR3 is CASSPGPGANVLTF. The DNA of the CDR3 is TGTGCCAGCTCACCAGGGCCTGGGGCCAACGTCCTGACTTTC.